The clone carrying this TCR beta chain was recorded a few times. Trimming took off 0 bases at V and 2 bases at J, with 17 bases between the two ends. Germline lookup yields CDR1 DFQATT and CDR2 SNEGSKA (reference sequence). CDR3 size: 17 residues. Unique molecular identifiers were used to barcode this TCRbeta library. Each CDR3 protein gets one entry after TCRdb re-called the PCR reads with MiXCR. The sample has a few hundred thousand distinct CDR3 sequences, about a tenth seen once. This sample was included in a study of T-cell reconstitution after alpha-beta-depleted transplantation in children. The TCR was taken from a human donor who donated a stem cell graft to a child with acute lymphoblastic leukemia. This chain uses TRBV20-1 with TRBJ2-1; D is tentatively TRBD1 or TRBD2 (5 bases each). Material: PBMCs from the stem cell graft donor, obtained from the stem cell graft. The CDR3 DNA reads as TGCAGTGCTAGAGATGAGGGGCTAGCTGAAACCTACAATGAGCAGTTCTTC. Amino acid sequence: CSARDEGLAETYNEQFF.